The TCR beta chain under discussion was sequenced for a study of blood T cell repertoires in COVID-19. Germline CDR1 MNHEY, CDR2 SMNVEV (reference sequence). This CDR3 has 14 amino acids. V was trimmed by 7 bases and J by 4 bases, leaving 11 bases between them. TCRdb's table, derived via immunoSEQ multiplex PCR, lists solely in-frame clones and lacks some. This table has fewer than 200,000 clones, approximately 80% appearing once. The specimen was peripheral blood. This TCR was recovered from a human donor in a cohort sampled during active COVID-19. V is TRBV27 and J is TRBJ1-6, with D perhaps matching TRBD1 (6 bases). CDR3: CASTGQGYNSPLHF. The CDR3 DNA reads as TGTGCCAGCACCGGCCAGGGGTATAATTCACCCCTCCACTTT.